The rows below give T cell receptor beta chains drawn from one sample of a study of vaccination and CD4 T cells after COVID-19. For these receptors, no antigen is known. TCRdb fed the PCR reads into MiXCR, producing one record per CDR3 protein. The sample includes roughly 17,000 distinct CDR3 sequences, less than 65% seen only once; the top ten take 10% to 15%. The sample was CD4+ T cells from blood, cultured in vitro. These receptors all come from a human donor who had recovered from COVID-19. The CDR3 runs from the conserved cysteine through the conserved F or W. D genes are given only for firm matches. Not all rows give a size; the values are once, few, many and, for expanded clones, a class.

size,J,V,D,DNA,CDR3
NA,TRBJ2-2,TRBV11-3,NA,TGTGCCAGCAGCCACCGACAGACCGGGGAGCTGTTTTTT,CASSHRQTGELFF
NA,TRBJ2-7,TRBV27,NA,TGTGCCAGCCAAAACAGGTGGGAGCAGTACTTC,CASQNRWEQYF
few,TRBJ1-5,TRBV20-1,NA,TGCAGTGCTAGAGATCAGCTGAGCAATCAGCCCCAGCATTTT,CSARDQLSNQPQHF
NA,TRBJ2-7,TRBV7-9,NA,TGTGCCAGCAGCCCAAGGGCACAGGACTACGAGCAGTACTTC,CASSPRAQDYEQYF
NA,TRBJ1-6,TRBV11-2,TRBD1,TGTGCCAGCAGCTTGTCAGGGACAGGCAATTCACCCCTCCACTTT,CASSLSGTGNSPLHF
NA,TRBJ2-5,TRBV20-1,NA,TGCAGTGCTAGAAGGAGGGCGGGAGAGACCCAGTACTTC,CSARRRAGETQYF
NA,TRBJ1-2,TRBV6-1,TRBD1,TGTGCCAGCAGCCTACGACAGGGGCCCGATGGCTACACCTTC,CASSLRQGPDGYTF
NA,TRBJ2-7,TRBV30,NA,TGTGCCTCCTGGGACGGGGGGCCCTCCTACGAGCAGTACTTC,CASWDGGPSYEQYF
NA,TRBJ1-1,TRBV10-3,NA,TGTGCCATCAGTGACTCGGGGAGGGGGTTGAACACTGAAGCTTTCTTT,CAISDSGRGLNTEAFF
NA,TRBJ1-2,TRBV30,NA,TGTGCCTGGAGTGGCAATGGGGGGGGCTATGGCTACACCTTC,CAWSGNGGGYGYTF
NA,TRBJ2-3,TRBV10-3,TRBD2,TGTGCCATCCGAAGCATACTGGCGGGAGCAGCCACAGATACGCAGTATTTT,CAIRSILAGAATDTQYF
NA,TRBJ2-5,TRBV6-1,NA,TGTGCCAGCAGGCATAGACTCCTCCAAGAGACCCAGTACTTC,CASRHRLLQETQYF
NA,TRBJ1-1,TRBV10-3,NA,TGTGCCATCACCGCCGGGCAGGGCACTGAAGCTTTCTTT,CAITAGQGTEAFF
NA,TRBJ2-4,TRBV4-3,TRBD1,TGCGCCAGCAGCCCCGGGACAGGGATTCAGTACTTC,CASSPGTGIQYF
few,TRBJ1-1,TRBV20-1,NA,TGCAGTGCTGGGAGGAGGGAGAAGGGGACTGAAGCTTTCTTT,CSAGRREKGTEAFF
NA,TRBJ1-2,TRBV9,TRBD1,TGTGCCAGCAGAACTGGGACAGGGGACTATGGCTACACCTTC,CASRTGTGDYGYTF
NA,TRBJ1-6,TRBV20-1,NA,TGCAGTGCGGCCCGCCAGGGGACGCGAAATTCACCCCTCCACTTT,CSAARQGTRNSPLHF
NA,TRBJ2-1,TRBV5-8,NA,TGTGCCAGCCACAGGGAGCGATACAATGAGCAGTTCTTC,CASHRERYNEQFF
NA,TRBJ1-6,TRBV6-1,NA,TGTGCCAGCAGTGACGGGACGGAATATTCACCCCTCCACTTT,CASSDGTEYSPLHF
NA,TRBJ2-3,TRBV15,TRBD2,TGTGCCACCAGCAGAGATAGGGCTAGCGGGAGCACAGATACGCAGTATTTT,CATSRDRASGSTDTQYF
few,TRBJ2-1,TRBV7-2,NA,TGTGCCAGCAGCCCCCACAGCTCCTACAATGAGCAGTTCTTC,CASSPHSSYNEQFF
NA,TRBJ1-2,TRBV21-1,NA,TGTGCCAGCAGCCCACCCGGGATTCGGGTCTACACCTTC,CASSPPGIRVYTF
NA,TRBJ1-5,TRBV20-1,TRBD1,TGCAGTGCTAGGTCAGACAGGGCCGGCAATCAGCCCCAGCATTTT,CSARSDRAGNQPQHF
once,TRBJ2-5,TRBV20-1,TRBD1,TGCAGTGCTCAAGACAGGGGACAAGAGACCCAGTACTTC,CSAQDRGQETQYF
NA,TRBJ2-7,TRBV6-5,NA,TGTGCCAGCAGTTATGGACGGGGGCCCTCCTACGAGCAGTACTTC,CASSYGRGPSYEQYF
NA,TRBJ2-3,TRBV20-1,TRBD2,TGCAGTGCCACGACTAGCGGGACAGATACGCAGTATTTT,CSATTSGTDTQYF
medium-sized,TRBJ1-2,TRBV6-1,TRBD1,TGTGCCAGCAACCGACAGGGGCCGAACTATGGCTACACCTTC,CASNRQGPNYGYTF
once,TRBJ2-4,TRBV20-1,NA,TGCAGTGCTGGTCCCCTGGTTAACATTCAGTACTTC,CSAGPLVNIQYF
NA,TRBJ1-2,TRBV12-3/TRBV12-4,NA,TGTGCCAGCAGTTTTGACAACTATGGCTACACCTTC,CASSFDNYGYTF